The 3 T cell receptor beta chains listed next were all sequenced from one sample in a study of beta chain features in type 1 diabetes. Expressed TCRB transcripts were sequenced because the entire RNA isolate underwent reverse transcription. The protocol was immunoSEQ multiplex PCR, while the TCRdb copy is restricted to in-frame clones and leaves out a portion. This sample carries about 240,000 clones, 27% of them seen once, and the ten largest clones take more than 3%. Sequenced input: central memory CD4+ T cells from blood. These receptors originate from a man aged 25-45 years in good health.

This clone was detected a few times. The V gene is TRBV28, the J gene TRBJ1-1; TRBD1 matches at 9 bases. With 6 bases clipped from V and 0 bases from J, the junction kept 5 bases outside the gene matches. Germline CDR1 is MDHEN and CDR2 is SYDVKM. CDR3 length: 15 amino acids. The CDR3 is CASRPQGAMNTEAFF. The CDR3 nucleotides are TGTGCCAGCAGACCACAGGGGGCGATGAACACTGAAGCTTTCTTT.

The count of this clone is one. The chain carries TRBV19 and TRBJ1-2; D remains unclear. This CDR3 spans 12 amino acids. CDR1 and CDR2 (germline): LNHDA, SQIVND (reference sequence). With 10 bases removed from V and 7 bases from J, the gap between germline ends came to 16 bases. The CDR3 sequence is CATNPGSGGYTF. The CDR3 nucleotides read TGTGCCACCAACCCGGGTTCGGGTGGCTACACCTTC.

J is TRBJ2-7 and V is TRBV27; D is possibly TRBD2 (6 bases). The CDR3 spans 15 residues. Germline lookup yields CDR1 MNHEY and CDR2 SMNVEV (reference sequence). The V end was cut by 6 bases, the J end by 2 bases, with 17 bases between. CDR3 protein: CASRNGGTQTYEQYF. Written as DNA, the CDR3 is TGTGCCAGCAGAAATGGGGGGACTCAAACCTACGAGCAGTACTTC.